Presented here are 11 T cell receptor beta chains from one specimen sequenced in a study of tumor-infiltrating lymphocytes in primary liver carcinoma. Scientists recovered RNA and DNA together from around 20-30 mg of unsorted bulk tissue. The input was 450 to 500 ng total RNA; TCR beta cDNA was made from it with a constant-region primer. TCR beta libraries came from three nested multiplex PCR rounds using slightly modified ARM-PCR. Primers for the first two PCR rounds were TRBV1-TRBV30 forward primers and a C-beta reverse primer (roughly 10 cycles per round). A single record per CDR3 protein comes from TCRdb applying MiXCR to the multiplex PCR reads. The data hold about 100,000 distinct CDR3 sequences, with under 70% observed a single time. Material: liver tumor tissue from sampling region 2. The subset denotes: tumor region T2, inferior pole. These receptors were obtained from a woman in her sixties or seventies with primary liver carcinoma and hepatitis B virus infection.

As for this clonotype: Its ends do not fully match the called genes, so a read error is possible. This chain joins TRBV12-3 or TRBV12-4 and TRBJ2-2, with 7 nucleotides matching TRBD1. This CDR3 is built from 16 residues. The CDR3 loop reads CASTPHPGQETGELFF. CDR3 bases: TGTGCCAGCACCCCACACCCCGGACAGGAGACCGGGGAGCTATTTTTT.

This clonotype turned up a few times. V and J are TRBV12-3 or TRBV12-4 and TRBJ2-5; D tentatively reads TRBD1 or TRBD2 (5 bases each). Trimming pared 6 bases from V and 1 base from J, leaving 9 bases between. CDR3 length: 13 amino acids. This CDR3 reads CASRLGVQETQYF. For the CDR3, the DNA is TGTGCCAGCAGGCTGGGGGTCCAAGAGACCCAGTACTTC.

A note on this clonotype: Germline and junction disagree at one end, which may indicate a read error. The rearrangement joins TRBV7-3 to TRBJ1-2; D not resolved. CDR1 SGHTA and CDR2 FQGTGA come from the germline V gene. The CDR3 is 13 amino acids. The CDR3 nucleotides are TGTGTCAGCAGTTACCAGCCCAACTATGGCTACACCTTC. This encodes CVSSYQPNYGYTF. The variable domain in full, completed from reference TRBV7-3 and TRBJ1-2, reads GAGVSQTPSNKVTEKGKYVELRCDPISGHTALYWYRQSLGQGPEFLIYFQGTGAADDSGLPNDRFFAVRPEGSVSTLKIQRTERGDSAVYLCVSSYQPNYGYTFGSGTRLTVV.

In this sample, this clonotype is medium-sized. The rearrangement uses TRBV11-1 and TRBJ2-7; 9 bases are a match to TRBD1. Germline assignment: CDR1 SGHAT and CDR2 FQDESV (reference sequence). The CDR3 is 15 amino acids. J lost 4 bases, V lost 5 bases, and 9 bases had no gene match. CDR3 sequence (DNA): TGTGCCAGCAGCCCACGACAGGGGGAGCGGTACGAGCAGTACTTC. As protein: CASSPRQGERYEQYF.

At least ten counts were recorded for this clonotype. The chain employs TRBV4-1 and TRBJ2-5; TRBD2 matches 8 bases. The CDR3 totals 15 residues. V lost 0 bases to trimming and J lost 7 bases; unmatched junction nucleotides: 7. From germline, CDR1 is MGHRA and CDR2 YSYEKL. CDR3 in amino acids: CASSQDTGGIGTQYF. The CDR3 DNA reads TGCGCCAGCAGCCAAGATACGGGAGGGATTGGGACCCAGTACTTC.

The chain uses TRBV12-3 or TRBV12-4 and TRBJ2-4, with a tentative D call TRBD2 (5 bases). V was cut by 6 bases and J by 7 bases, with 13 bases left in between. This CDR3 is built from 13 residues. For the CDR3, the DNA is TGTGCCAGCAGGAAGCCGAGGGAGAACATTCAGTACTTC. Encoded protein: CASRKPRENIQYF.

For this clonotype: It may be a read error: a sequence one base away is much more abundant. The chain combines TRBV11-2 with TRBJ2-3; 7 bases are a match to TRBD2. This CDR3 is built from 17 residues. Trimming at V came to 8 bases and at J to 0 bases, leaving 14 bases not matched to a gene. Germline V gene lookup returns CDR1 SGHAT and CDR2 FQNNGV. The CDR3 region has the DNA TGTGCCAGCGGCCCAACACTAGCGTACCGTAGCACAGATACGCAGTATTTT. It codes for CASGPTLAYRSTDTQYF.

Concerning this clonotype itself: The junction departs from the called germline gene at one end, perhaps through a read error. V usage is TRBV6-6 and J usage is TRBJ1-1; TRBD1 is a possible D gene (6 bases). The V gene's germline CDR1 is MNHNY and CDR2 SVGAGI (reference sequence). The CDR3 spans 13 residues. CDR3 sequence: CASSEEGVTQAFF. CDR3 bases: TGTGCCAGCAGTGAGGAGGGGGTCACTCAAGCTTTCTTT.

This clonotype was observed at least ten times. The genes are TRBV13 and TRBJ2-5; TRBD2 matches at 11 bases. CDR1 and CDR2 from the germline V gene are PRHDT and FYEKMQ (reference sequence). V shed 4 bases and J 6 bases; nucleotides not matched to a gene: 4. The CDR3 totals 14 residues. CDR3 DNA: TGTGCCAGCAGCTCGGGGACTAGCGGCAAGACCCAGTACTTC. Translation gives CASSSGTSGKTQYF.

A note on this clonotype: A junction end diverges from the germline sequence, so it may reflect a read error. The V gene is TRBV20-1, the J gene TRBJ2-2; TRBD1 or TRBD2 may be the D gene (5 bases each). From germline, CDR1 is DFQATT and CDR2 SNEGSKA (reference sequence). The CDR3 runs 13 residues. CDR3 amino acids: CTARGQGEWELFF. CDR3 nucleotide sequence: TGCACTGCTAGAGGGCAGGGAGAATGGGAGCTGTTTTTT.

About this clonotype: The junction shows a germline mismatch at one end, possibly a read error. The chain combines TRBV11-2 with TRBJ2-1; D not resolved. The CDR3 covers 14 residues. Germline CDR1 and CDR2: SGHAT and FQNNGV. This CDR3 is CASSLNNQGVEKLF. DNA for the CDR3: TGTGCCAGCAGCTTAAATAACCAAGGAGTGGAGAAGTTATTC.